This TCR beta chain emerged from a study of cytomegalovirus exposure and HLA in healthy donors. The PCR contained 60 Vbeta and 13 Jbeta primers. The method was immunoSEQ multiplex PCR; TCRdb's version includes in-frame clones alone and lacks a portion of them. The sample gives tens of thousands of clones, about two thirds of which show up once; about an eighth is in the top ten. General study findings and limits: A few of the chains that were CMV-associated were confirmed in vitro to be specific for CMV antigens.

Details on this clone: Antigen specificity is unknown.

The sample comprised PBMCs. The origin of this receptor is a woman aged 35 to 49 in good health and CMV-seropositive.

Here the CDR3 reads CASSQQGPDSGNTIYF. In nucleotides, the CDR3 is TGTGCCAGCAGCCAACAGGGTCCCGACTCTGGAAACACCATATATTTT. The V call is TRBV4-2, the J call TRBJ1-3, with D tentatively TRBD1 (5 bases). The CDR3 is 16 residues long. CDR1 is LGHNA and CDR2 is YNFKEQ in the germline V gene. Trimming stripped 2 bases from V and 0 bases from J, with 11 bases between.